These 17 T cell receptor beta chains were all obtained from the same sample, sequenced in a study of T cell responses to AZD1222 COVID-19 vaccine. Here immunoSEQ multiplex PCR was the method, and the copy in TCRdb shows in-frame clones only, minus some. The table records 240,000 or so clones, over 85% of them present only once. Sample: peripheral blood, taken on day 0 of AZD1222 vaccination. These receptors came from an adult in good health.

This rearrangement joins TRBV10-3 to TRBJ1-1; no clear D. The CDR3 sequence is 12 residues long. Germline V gene lookup returns CDR1 ENHRY and CDR2 SYGVKD. Trimming stripped 3 bases from V and 11 bases from J, with 13 bases between. CDR3 sequence (DNA): TGTGCCATCAGTGACCGCGTACGCGGCGCTTTCTTT. The encoded protein is CAISDRVRGAFF.

The V call is TRBV7-8, the J call TRBJ1-5; D uncertain. This CDR3 spans 15 amino acids. Trimming left V 1 base short and J 9 bases short, with 16 bases between. Germline CDR1 reads SGHVS; CDR2 reads FQNEAQ. DNA of the CDR3: TGTGCCAGCAGCTTAGAGGCAATTGAGGTGTGGCCCCAGCATTTT. As protein: CASSLEAIEVWPQHF.

V usage is TRBV29-1 and J usage is TRBJ2-3; the D gene is possibly TRBD2 (5 bases). V was clipped by 6 bases and J by 11 bases, with 15 bases between them. Germline V gene data show CDR1 as SQVTM and CDR2 as ANQGSEA. The CDR3 is 11 amino acids. The CDR3 protein is CSVILAIEQYF. CDR3 coding DNA: TGCAGCGTGATTCTAGCAATTGAGCAGTATTTT.

CDR3 amino acids: CASSEGAREKLFF. DNA for the CDR3: TGTGCCAGCAGTGAGGGGGCGCGAGAAAAACTGTTTTTT. This chain links TRBV28 with TRBJ1-4, with 7 bases aligning to TRBD1. The CDR3 totals 13 residues. Trimming cost V 5 bases and J 8 bases; bases outside gene matches: 5. Germline V lookup: CDR1 MDHEN, CDR2 SYDVKM.

This clone was counted a single time. This chain connects TRBV6-5 to TRBJ1-2; D is perhaps TRBD1 (6 bases). The length of the CDR3 is 15 residues. CDR1 and CDR2 (germline): MNHEY, SVGAGI. V lost 7 bases, J lost 5 bases, and 20 bases lay in between. Written as DNA, the CDR3 is TGTGCCAGCACCCTGGACAGCCGGGCCCCTTATGGCTACACCTTC. It translates to CASTLDSRAPYGYTF.

V gene TRBV2 combines with J gene TRBJ2-3, with D perhaps matching TRBD1 or TRBD2 (5 bases each). Trimming pared 2 bases from V and 8 bases from J, leaving 17 bases between. The CDR3 is 15 residues long. Germline CDR1 is SNHLY and CDR2 is FYNNEI. The CDR3 protein is CASSERGTSSGTQYF. CDR3 sequence (DNA): TGTGCCAGCAGTGAAAGAGGGACCTCCTCAGGTACGCAGTATTTT.

A single count supports this clone. This chain links TRBV20-1 with TRBJ2-1, with D possibly called TRBD1 or TRBD2 (7 bases each). CDR1 DFQATT and CDR2 SNEGSKA come from the germline V gene (reference sequence). Trimming stripped 3 bases from V and 2 bases from J, with 17 bases between. This CDR3 region has 16 residues. The CDR3 nucleotides read TGCAGTGCTAGTCCCCAGGGGGGGCAAACCTACAATGAGCAGTTCTTC. Protein: CSASPQGGQTYNEQFF.

The V and J genes are TRBV2 and TRBJ2-3, with 10 nucleotides matching TRBD2. CDR3 length: 15 amino acids. The germline V gene encodes CDR1 SNHLY and CDR2 FYNNEI. V dropped 6 bases and J dropped 7; count of bases not matched to a gene: 10. The CDR3 here is CASSVLAGVVNTQYF. Written as DNA, the CDR3 is TGTGCCAGCAGCGTCCTAGCGGGAGTAGTGAATACGCAGTATTTT.

The V call is TRBV7-2, the J call TRBJ2-1, with D possibly matching TRBD1 (6 bases). Per the germline V gene, CDR1 is SGHTA and CDR2 is FQGNSA. The CDR3 is made up of 15 amino acids. V was clipped by 5 bases and J by 9 bases, with 20 bases between them. The CDR3 here is CASSIPRRGASEQFF. CDR3 nucleotide sequence: TGTGCCAGCAGCATCCCCCGCAGGGGAGCCAGTGAGCAGTTCTTC.

The gene calls are TRBV5-4 and TRBJ1-1; 9 nucleotides agree with TRBD1. Germline CDR1 reads SGHNT; CDR2 reads YYREEE (reference sequence). With V trimmed by 6 bases and J by 0 bases, 6 bases remained unmatched. CDR3 size: 15 residues. CDR3 protein: CASTGQGSMNTEAFF. The CDR3 bases are TGTGCCAGCACGGGACAGGGTTCCATGAACACTGAAGCTTTCTTT.

The V call is TRBV5-8, the J call TRBJ2-7, with D uncertain. Germline loops: CDR1 SGHTS, CDR2 YDEGEE. This CDR3 has 14 amino acids. V lost 1 base to trimming and J lost 4 bases, with 12 bases between them. The CDR3 DNA is TGTGCCAGCAGCTTGTACGGGTCCGAGTACGAGCAGTACTTC. Its translation: CASSLYGSEYEQYF.

V usage is TRBV2 and J usage is TRBJ1-4, with D hard to call. This CDR3 has 14 amino acids. V was trimmed by 4 bases and J by 0 bases, leaving 6 bases between them. CDR1 and CDR2 from the germline V gene are SNHLY and FYNNEI. The CDR3 nucleotides read TGTGCCAGCAGTGTCCAGGCAACTAATGAAAAACTGTTTTTT. This gives the protein CASSVQATNEKLFF.

The chain carries TRBV3-1 (or the pseudogene TRBV3-2) and TRBJ2-1; 14 bases fit TRBD2. This CDR3 has 17 amino acids. J gave up 8 bases and V 0 bases, and 6 bases lay outside the gene matches. Per germline, CDR1 LGHDT and CDR2 YNNKEL (reference sequence). The CDR3 nucleotides read TGTGCCAGCAGCCAAGAAATCGTGGGACTAGCGGGAGATGAGCAGTTCTTC. Protein sequence: CASSQEIVGLAGDEQFF.

The chain employs TRBV3-1 (or the pseudogene TRBV3-2) and TRBJ2-3; 9 bases fit TRBD2. Per germline, CDR1 LGHDT and CDR2 YNNKEL (reference sequence). J was trimmed by 2 bases and V by 0 bases; bases with no gene match: 12. The CDR3 runs 19 residues. The DNA of the CDR3 is TGTGCCAGCAGCCAAGACCCCGCCGGGCTAGCGGGGATCACAGATACGCAGTATTTT. The encoded protein is CASSQDPAGLAGITDTQYF.

The V gene is TRBV11-2, the J gene TRBJ2-3, with D maybe TRBD2 (5 bases). The CDR3 is made up of 15 amino acids. V was trimmed by 1 base and J by 2 bases, leaving 10 bases between them. CDR1 and CDR2 (germline): SGHAT, FQNNGV. The CDR3 reads CASSLVRGATDTQYF. DNA for the CDR3: TGTGCCAGCAGCTTAGTCCGGGGAGCCACAGATACGCAGTATTTT.

V is TRBV10-1 and J is TRBJ1-6; a weak D match, TRBD1 (5 bases). The CDR3 runs to 13 residues. Trimming left V 5 bases short and J 7 bases short, with 9 bases between. Germline CDR1 WNHNN, CDR2 SYGVQD (reference sequence). The CDR3, as DNA: TGCGCCAGCAGTTCAGGGAACAATTCACCCCTCCACTTT. Protein: CASSSGNNSPLHF.

This clone has just one count. The V gene is TRBV5-4, the J gene TRBJ1-1, with no clear D. The length of the CDR3 is 13 residues. The V gene's germline CDR1 is SGHNT and CDR2 YYREEE (reference sequence). V was shortened by 5 bases and J by 1 base, with 9 bases between the two germline ends. CDR3 nucleotides: TGTGCCAGCAGACGTGACACGAACACTGAAGCTTTCTTT. Protein: CASRRDTNTEAFF. Together with reference TRBV5-4 and TRBJ1-1, the CDR3 gives the full variable domain: ETGVTQSPTHLIKTRGQQVTLRCSSQSGHNTVSWYQQALGQGPQFIFQYYREEENGRGNFPPRFSGLQFPNYSSELNVNALELDDSALYLCASRRDTNTEAFFGQGTRLTVV.